The subject of this entry is one T cell receptor beta chain. As yet, its antigen is unknown. This entry is derived from a study of PD-L1 blockade in urothelial cancer. Looking at the study overall: About 90% of the roughly 30 patients were men with bladder-origin urothelial cancer. Study-level points and caveats: Below-median pretreatment blood TCR clonality was a predictor of better survival.

Per germline, CDR1 SGHTA and CDR2 FQGNSA. V lost 3 bases, J lost 8 bases, and 10 bases stayed unmatched. The CDR3 sequence is 15 residues long. The assay was immunoSEQ multiplex PCR, and TCRdb's table has in-frame clones only and misses some. The data show 75,000 to 90,000 clones, over 80% seen once. The sample consisted of PBMCs, taken around atezolizumab (anti-PD-L1) treatment. This chain links TRBV7-2 with TRBJ1-2; 9 bases are shared with TRBD1. The clonotype was recovered from a man between 65 and 79 years old with urothelial cancer. CDR3 in amino acids: CASSFVPGTGNGYTF. In nucleotides, the CDR3 is TGTGCCAGCAGCTTCGTCCCAGGGACAGGGAACGGCTACACCTTC.